The 23 T cell receptor beta chains reported below all come from one sample, sequenced in a study of blood T cell repertoires in COVID-19. Data came from immunoSEQ multiplex PCR; TCRdb stores just in-frame clones and leaves some out. The sample consists of a few hundred thousand clones, 82% of them appearing once. Sequencing used PBMCs or T cells enriched from blood (not recorded which). The receptors shown here come from a woman aged 60-75 years who had recovered from COVID-19.

The V and J genes are TRBV6-9 and TRBJ2-1; D is unresolved. The CDR3 runs 14 residues. With 4 bases removed from V and 0 bases from J, the gap between germline ends came to 7 bases. Germline V gives CDR1 MNHGY, CDR2 SVAAGI. CDR3 protein: CASSLRSSYNEQFF. CDR3 nucleotides: TGTGCCAGCAGTTTACGGAGCTCCTACAATGAGCAGTTCTTC.

The V gene is TRBV7-2, the J gene TRBJ1-2; TRBD1 might be the D (6 bases). Trimming left V 5 bases short and J 7 bases short, with 11 bases between. The CDR3 has 12 amino acids. The germline V gene has CDR1 SGHTA and CDR2 FQGNSA. For the CDR3, the DNA is TGTGCCAGCAGCCCGGACAGCCCTGGCTACACCTTC. It encodes CASSPDSPGYTF.

The chain carries TRBV7-3 and TRBJ1-2; the match to TRBD1 covers 10 bases. Unmatched junction bases numbered 7, after V lost 4 bases and J lost 8 bases. In germline, CDR1 is SGHTA, CDR2 FQGTGA. This CDR3 contains 14 residues. The CDR3 sequence: CASSSPDRGQGYTF. CDR3 in DNA: TGTGCCAGCAGCTCACCCGACAGGGGGCAAGGCTACACCTTC.

The chain couples TRBV27 to TRBJ1-2; TRBD1 aligns across 7 bases. J gave up 8 bases and V 4 bases, and 13 bases lay outside the gene matches. The germline gives CDR1 MNHEY, CDR2 SMNVEV (reference sequence). The CDR3 spans 15 residues. This CDR3 is CASSSAGTASGGYTF. CDR3 coding DNA: TGTGCCAGCAGTTCCGCCGGGACAGCTTCTGGGGGCTACACCTTC.

The rearrangement uses TRBV6-5 and TRBJ1-2; D remains unclear. CDR3 size: 14 residues. Germline assignment: CDR1 MNHEY and CDR2 SVGAGI. Trimming took off 4 bases at V and 1 base at J, with 10 bases between the two ends. DNA for the CDR3: TGTGCCAGCAGTTCCCCAACTCTTAACTATGGCTACACCTTC. Translation gives CASSSPTLNYGYTF.

The rearrangement uses TRBV29-1 and TRBJ1-3; 10 bases are a match to TRBD1. CDR1 SQVTM and CDR2 ANQGSEA come from the germline V gene. With V trimmed by 3 bases and J by 4 bases, 3 bases remained unmatched. This CDR3 is 14 amino acids long. For the CDR3, the DNA is TGCAGCGTTGATGGGACAGGGGCAGGAAACACCATATATTTT. Encoded protein: CSVDGTGAGNTIYF.

J is TRBJ2-1 and V is TRBV4-1, with a weak D call TRBD2 (7 bases). Deletions cut 0 bases from V and 4 bases from J, with 10 bases between. The germline gives CDR1 MGHRA, CDR2 YSYEKL. This CDR3 has 15 residues. The chain's CDR3 is CASSQEGRGYNEQFF. The CDR3 DNA follows: TGCGCCAGCAGCCAAGAGGGGAGGGGGTACAATGAGCAGTTCTTC.

The V and J genes are TRBV5-4 and TRBJ2-1, with a weak D call TRBD2 (7 bases). CDR1 is SGHNT and CDR2 is YYREEE in the germline V gene (reference sequence). The V and J ends lost 4 bases and 7 bases respectively, with 18 bases between them. This CDR3 is built from 15 residues. In DNA, the CDR3 is TGTGCCAGCAGCGGGGGGGCTCCCTCAGGGAATGAGCAGTTCTTC. It yields the protein CASSGGAPSGNEQFF.

V gene TRBV4-3 combines with J gene TRBJ2-7, with 9 bases fitting TRBD2. The J segment lost 0 bases and the V segment lost 0 bases, leaving 15 bases of the junction unmatched. Germline-derived CDR1 and CDR2 are LGHNA and YSLEER. The CDR3 is 20 amino acids. In nucleotides, the CDR3 is TGCGCCAGCAGCCAAGATGCAAGAAGAGGAGCGGGGGGACGCTCCTACGAGCAGTACTTC. Its translation is CASSQDARRGAGGRSYEQYF.

This clone was counted a single time. The rearrangement uses TRBV18 and TRBJ1-5; D not resolved. The germline gives CDR1 KGHSH, CDR2 LQKENI. The CDR3 has 10 residues. V was shortened by 3 bases and J by 11 bases, with 5 bases between the two germline ends. CDR3 DNA: TGTGCCAGCTCACCTGAGGCCCAGCATTTT. Amino acid sequence: CASSPEAQHF.

J is TRBJ2-5 and V is TRBV5-6, with 10 bases fitting TRBD1. The CDR3 extends over 15 amino acids. V dropped 1 base and J dropped 3; count of bases not matched to a gene: 3. CDR1 is SGHDT, CDR2 YYEEEE, per germline. CDR3 in amino acids: CASSLFGQGEETQYF. The CDR3 DNA sequence: TGTGCCAGCAGCTTGTTCGGACAGGGGGAAGAGACCCAGTACTTC.

The V call is TRBV6-5, the J call TRBJ2-1, with 11 bases fitting TRBD2. Germline CDR1 reads MNHEY; CDR2 reads SVGAGI. V was clipped by 6 bases and J by 10 bases; unmatched bases: 5. The CDR3 spans 13 residues. The CDR3 here is CASSLAGGWEQFF. The CDR3 DNA is TGTGCCAGCAGCCTAGCGGGAGGTTGGGAGCAGTTCTTC.

V and J are TRBV5-4 and TRBJ2-1, with D perhaps TRBD1 (6 bases). Per the germline V gene, CDR1 is SGHNT and CDR2 is YYREEE (reference sequence). With 4 bases removed from V and 6 bases from J, the gap between germline ends came to 20 bases. The CDR3 loop spans 16 amino acids. DNA for the CDR3: TGTGCCAGCAGCCCTACCGGGACACTTAAGGTCAATGAGCAGTTCTTC. This translates into CASSPTGTLKVNEQFF.

The chain is built from TRBV6-5 and TRBJ2-2, with a weak D call TRBD2 (6 bases). The CDR3 runs to 14 residues. Trimming removed 7 bases from V and 0 bases from J, with 9 bases in between. Per the germline V gene, CDR1 is MNHEY and CDR2 is SVGAGI. CDR3 in amino acids: CASTRGTNTGELFF. CDR3 nucleotides: TGTGCCAGCACTCGGGGGACGAACACCGGGGAGCTGTTTTTT.

V is TRBV2 and J is TRBJ2-3; weak D call: TRBD2 (6 bases). The germline gives CDR1 SNHLY, CDR2 FYNNEI. The CDR3 contains 15 residues. Trimming removed 6 bases from V and 0 bases from J, with 13 bases in between. The CDR3, as DNA: TGTGCCAGCAGGAAGCGGGTCTCTAGCACAGATACGCAGTATTTT. It encodes CASRKRVSSTDTQYF.

V is TRBV7-9 and J is TRBJ1-1, with D possibly being TRBD1 (5 bases). V was shortened by 4 bases and J by 1 base, with 7 bases between the two germline ends. The CDR3 consists of 13 residues. Germline V gives CDR1 SEHNR, CDR2 FQNEAQ (reference sequence). The CDR3 bases are TGTGCCAGCAGCTCCGGACAGAACACTGAAGCTTTCTTT. Its protein is CASSSGQNTEAFF.

This clone was seen a few times. The chain recombines TRBV19 with TRBJ1-5; D call uncertain. Germline values: CDR1 LNHDA, CDR2 SQIVND (reference sequence). Deletions cut 6 bases from V and 0 bases from J, with 12 bases between. The length of the CDR3 is 15 residues. The CDR3 nucleotides read TGTGCCAGTAGACAATTCTCGTATAGCAATCAGCCCCAGCATTTT. It codes for CASRQFSYSNQPQHF.

This chain joins TRBV5-5 and TRBJ2-1; TRBD1 matches 7 bases. The CDR3 totals 16 residues. V was clipped by 2 bases and J by 7 bases; unmatched bases: 12. Germline V gene sequence: CDR1 SGHKS, CDR2 YYEKEE (reference sequence). The CDR3 region has the DNA TGTGCCAGCAGCTTCTTCCAGGGGGTCAGATCAAATGAGCAGTTCTTC. Its protein product is CASSFFQGVRSNEQFF.

This chain connects TRBV7-2 to TRBJ1-1; D is perhaps TRBD1 (6 bases). The CDR3 has 18 amino acids. The V end lost 5 bases, the J end lost 0 bases, and 22 bases lay between the germline ends. Germline V gene sequence: CDR1 SGHTA, CDR2 FQGNSA. CDR3 sequence: CASSLLITGGGLNTEAFF. Here the CDR3 DNA reads TGTGCCAGCAGCCTGCTAATCACGGGCGGGGGCTTGAACACTGAAGCTTTCTTT.

The chain is built from TRBV7-9 and TRBJ1-2; D perhaps matches TRBD1 (6 bases). Per germline, CDR1 SEHNR and CDR2 FQNEAQ (reference sequence). Deletions cut 5 bases from V and 4 bases from J, with 17 bases between. The CDR3 spans 15 residues. The DNA for the CDR3 is TGTGCCAGCAGCCCCGGTTGGGGGCGCGGCTATGGCTACACCTTC. This codes for CASSPGWGRGYGYTF.

The chain uses TRBV25-1 and TRBJ2-1, with D unclear. Germline assignment: CDR1 MGHDK and CDR2 SYGVNS. This CDR3 has 14 amino acids. Trimming removed 6 bases at V and 1 base at J, with 10 bases between. CDR3 residues: CASSLIESYNEQFF. CDR3 nucleotides: TGTGCCAGCAGCCTTATAGAATCCTACAATGAGCAGTTCTTC.

The V and J genes are TRBV7-9 and TRBJ1-2; D remains ambiguous. V lost 5 bases and J 0 bases, leaving 10 bases between the germline ends. CDR3 length: 14 residues. Per germline, CDR1 SEHNR and CDR2 FQNEAQ (reference sequence). CDR3 protein: CASSPTGTNYGYTF. CDR3 sequence (DNA): TGTGCCAGCAGCCCGACGGGGACTAACTATGGCTACACCTTC.

V gene TRBV14 combines with J gene TRBJ1-1; 7 nucleotides align to TRBD1. Unmatched junction bases numbered 21, after V lost 2 bases and J lost 0 bases. The CDR3 totals 21 residues. Germline V lookup: CDR1 SGHDN, CDR2 FVKESK. The DNA for the CDR3 is TGTGCCAGCAGCCAATCGATCCTTTATAACAGGGGAATATTTATGAACACTGAAGCTTTCTTT. This codes for CASSQSILYNRGIFMNTEAFF.